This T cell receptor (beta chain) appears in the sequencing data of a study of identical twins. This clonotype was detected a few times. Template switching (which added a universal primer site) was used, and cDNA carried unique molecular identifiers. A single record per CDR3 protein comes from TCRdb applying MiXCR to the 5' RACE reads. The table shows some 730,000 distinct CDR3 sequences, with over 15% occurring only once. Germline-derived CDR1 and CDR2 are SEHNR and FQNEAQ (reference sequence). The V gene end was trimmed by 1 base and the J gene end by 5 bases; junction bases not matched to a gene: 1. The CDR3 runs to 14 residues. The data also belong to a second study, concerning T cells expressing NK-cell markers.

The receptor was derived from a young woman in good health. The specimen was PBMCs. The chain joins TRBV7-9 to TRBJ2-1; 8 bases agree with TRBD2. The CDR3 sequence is CASSLVREDNEQFF. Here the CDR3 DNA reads TGTGCCAGCAGCTTAGTGCGGGAGGACAATGAGCAGTTCTTC.